The 19 T cell receptor beta chains below come from one sample, sequenced in a study of cytomegalovirus exposure and HLA in healthy donors. Use of 60 Vbeta and 13 Jbeta primers characterized the PCR. Profiled with immunoSEQ multiplex PCR; TCRdb holds only in-frame clones, not every one. This table holds 70,000 or so clones, almost 85% found once. Sequenced material: PBMCs. The origin of the receptors is a man aged 18 to 30 in good health and CMV-seronegative.

This chain connects TRBV5-1 to TRBJ2-5; a weak D match, TRBD1 (5 bases). In germline, CDR1 is SGHRS, CDR2 YFSETQ. The CDR3 runs 14 residues. The ends were cut back, 4 bases at V and 2 bases at J, with 12 bases in the middle. The DNA of the CDR3 is TGCGCCAGCAGCGGGTTTGGGGCACAAGAGACCCAGTACTTC. Translating it yields CASSGFGAQETQYF.

The rearrangement joins TRBV21-1 to TRBJ1-1; TRBD1, the table's D call, was not compared with the DNA. TRBV21-1 is labeled a pseudogene. There are 14 residues in the CDR3. The CDR3, as DNA: TGTGCCAGCAGCAATGGACAGGGAAGAACTGAAGCTTTCTTT. Translating it yields CASSNGQGRTEAFF.

The rearrangement links TRBV6-6 to TRBJ2-7; maybe TRBD1 (6 bases). The germline CDR1 and CDR2 sequences are MNHNY and SVGAGI (reference sequence). V was cut by 0 bases and J by 10 bases, with 7 bases left in between. This CDR3 region has 11 residues. The CDR3 region is CASSYSGAQYF. CDR3 in DNA: TGTGCCAGCAGTTACTCGGGGGCACAGTACTTC.

CDR3 sequence reads: CASTTVKETQYF. CDR3 sequence (DNA): TGTGCCAGCACAACTGTAAAAGAGACCCAGTACTTC. The rearrangement joins TRBV28 to TRBJ2-5; D not certain. Trimming took 7 bases from V and 3 from J, leaving 9 bases between them. The CDR3 has 12 amino acids. Germline-derived CDR1 and CDR2 are MDHEN and SYDVKM.

J is TRBJ2-7 and V is TRBV7-2; 7 bases are shared with TRBD1. V was clipped by 5 bases and J by 1 base; unmatched bases: 5. CDR1 and CDR2 from the germline V gene are SGHTA and FQGNSA. This CDR3 is built from 14 residues. For the CDR3, the DNA is TGTGCCAGCAGCCGACAGGGAAATTCCTACGAGCAGTACTTC. Translated: CASSRQGNSYEQYF.

This clone was recorded only once. The chain employs TRBV27 and TRBJ1-2; D perhaps matches TRBD1 (6 bases). This CDR3 has 13 residues. Between the trimmed V and J ends, which lost 5 bases and 2 bases, there was a span of 9 bases. The germline V gene encodes CDR1 MNHEY and CDR2 SMNVEV (reference sequence). The CDR3 DNA is TGTGCCAGCAGTAGACAGGAAAACTATGGCTACACCTTC. Translating gives CASSRQENYGYTF.

This rearrangement joins TRBV7-6 to TRBJ2-3; 8 nucleotides agree with TRBD1. The germline CDR1 and CDR2 sequences are SGHVS and FNYEAQ. This CDR3 is 16 amino acids long. With 1 base clipped from V and 4 bases from J, the junction kept 7 bases outside the gene matches. This CDR3 is CASSLGTGRVSDTQYF. CDR3 coding DNA: TGTGCCAGCAGCTTAGGGACAGGGCGGGTGTCAGATACGCAGTATTTT. Looking up the rest from reference TRBV7-6 and TRBJ2-3 gives the full variable domain: GAGVSQSPRYKVTKRGQDVALRCDPISGHVSLYWYRQALGQGPEFLTYFNYEAQQDKSGLPNDRFSAERPEGSISTLTIQRTEQRDSAMYRCASSLGTGRVSDTQYFGPGTRLTVL.

J is TRBJ2-4 and V is TRBV4-3; 8 bases align to TRBD1. CDR3 length equals 14 residues. Per germline, CDR1 LGHNA and CDR2 YSLEER. V lost 2 bases to trimming and J lost 7 bases; unmatched junction nucleotides: 4. The CDR3 coding sequence is TGCGCCAGCAGCCAATTCCAGGGGGCGAACATTCAGTACTTC. It yields the protein CASSQFQGANIQYF.

The V gene is TRBV14, the J gene TRBJ2-7; D gene ambiguous. Germline V gives CDR1 SGHDN, CDR2 FVKESK. Trimming cost V 0 bases and J 2 bases, with 11 bases left between them. The CDR3 has 15 amino acids. CDR3 coding DNA: TGTGCCAGCAGCCAAGACCTAGTTTACCCCTACGAGCAGTACTTC. Its protein product is CASSQDLVYPYEQYF.

The rearrangement uses TRBV6-6 and TRBJ1-4; D ambiguous. V shed 5 bases and J shed 8 bases, with 12 bases lying between them. Germline V gene sequence: CDR1 MNHNY, CDR2 SVGAGI (reference sequence). The CDR3 extends over 13 amino acids. CDR3 in amino acids: CASSNTGDEKLFF. The CDR3 region has the DNA TGTGCCAGCAGTAACACCGGAGACGAAAAACTGTTTTTT.

The CDR3 sequence: CASSFERRWGANTGELFF. CDR3 sequence (DNA): TGTGCCAGCAGTTTTGAAAGACGTTGGGGGGCGAACACCGGGGAGCTGTTTTTT. The rearrangement links TRBV27 to TRBJ2-2; maybe TRBD2 (6 bases). The CDR3 consists of 18 residues. Germline CDR1 is MNHEY and CDR2 is SMNVEV (reference sequence). V gave up 3 bases and J gave up 0 bases, with 17 bases separating them.

This clone has a handful of counts. The chain combines TRBV27 with TRBJ2-7; 8 bases align to TRBD2. V lost 5 bases and J lost 7; bases outside the gene matches: 16. The CDR3 sequence is 16 residues long. Germline CDR1 is MNHEY and CDR2 is SMNVEV (reference sequence). CDR3 coding DNA: TGTGCCAGCAGTCTCTTAAAGCGGGAGAGGGCTGAAGAGCAGTACTTC. Translating gives CASSLLKRERAEEQYF.

The chain has TRBV5-1 and TRBJ2-2; TRBD2 might be the D (6 bases). CDR1 is SGHRS, CDR2 YFSETQ, per germline. The CDR3 has 16 residues. V dropped 4 bases and J dropped 5 bases, with 18 bases sitting between them. The CDR3 protein is CASSPGLPWETGELFF. The CDR3 region has the DNA TGCGCCAGCAGCCCGGGACTCCCGTGGGAGACCGGGGAGCTGTTTTTT.

For this clone: The germline gene is not matched at one end of the junction; a read error may be the cause. The chain recombines TRBV7-9 with TRBJ1-1, with 7 positions matching TRBD1. The germline CDR1 and CDR2 sequences are SEHNR and FQNEAQ (reference sequence). CDR3 length equals 16 residues. CDR3 in DNA: TGTTCCAGCAGAAGTGAAGCATGGACAGGGAACACTGAAGCTTTCTTT. Translation: CSSRSEAWTGNTEAFF. Based on the CDR3 plus reference TRBV7-9 and TRBJ1-1, the full variable domain is DTGVSQNPRHKITKRGQNVTFRCDPISEHNRLYWYRQTLGQGPEFLTYFQNEAQLEKSRLLSDRFSAERPKGSFSTLEIQRTEQGDSAMYLCSSRSEAWTGNTEAFFGQGTRLTVV.

The chain uses TRBV7-9 and TRBJ1-2; a possible D gene is TRBD1 (5 bases). Per germline, CDR1 SEHNR and CDR2 FQNEAQ (reference sequence). The CDR3 consists of 18 residues. With 5 bases removed from V and 4 bases from J, the gap between germline ends came to 26 bases. The chain's CDR3 is CASSPTADLQRGTYGYTF. DNA for the CDR3: TGTGCCAGCAGCCCGACCGCGGACCTACAAAGGGGAACCTATGGCTACACCTTC.

The chain has TRBV4-1 and TRBJ2-3; 9 nucleotides agree with TRBD1. Unmatched junction bases numbered 6, after V lost 6 bases and J lost 5 bases. The CDR3 is 14 amino acids. Germline CDR1 MGHRA, CDR2 YSYEKL. The CDR3 is CASSPQGAGDTQYF. CDR3 coding DNA: TGCGCCAGCAGTCCACAGGGGGCAGGAGATACGCAGTATTTT.

V gene TRBV9 combines with J gene TRBJ1-3; D may be TRBD1 (6 bases). Trimming removed 4 bases at V and 3 bases at J, with 11 bases between. This CDR3 is built from 14 residues. Germline V lookup: CDR1 SGDLS, CDR2 YYNGEE. CDR3 sequence reads: CASSQTGFGNTIYF. The DNA of the CDR3 is TGTGCCAGCAGCCAAACAGGGTTTGGAAACACCATATATTTT. Looking up the rest from reference TRBV9 and TRBJ1-3 gives the full variable domain: DSGVTQTPKHLITATGQRVTLRCSPRSGDLSVYWYQQSLDQGLQFLIQYYNGEERAKGNILERFSAQQFPDLHSELNLSSLELGDSALYFCASSQTGFGNTIYFGEGSWLTVV.

This clone turned up a few times. This chain uses TRBV2 with TRBJ1-1; D unclear. The CDR3 covers 12 residues. CDR1 SNHLY and CDR2 FYNNEI come from the germline V gene. V was shortened by 2 bases and J by 6 bases, with 7 bases between the two germline ends. As DNA, the CDR3 is TGTGCCAGCAGTGAAATCCATCCTGAAGCTTTCTTT. Translated: CASSEIHPEAFF.

The chain uses TRBV2 and TRBJ1-5; D remains unclear. V gave up 6 bases and J gave up 7 bases, with 10 bases separating them. The CDR3 contains 12 residues. Germline loops: CDR1 SNHLY, CDR2 FYNNEI. CDR3 nucleotide sequence: TGTGCCAGCAGACCCGGTTACCAGCCCCAGCATTTT. It yields the protein CASRPGYQPQHF.